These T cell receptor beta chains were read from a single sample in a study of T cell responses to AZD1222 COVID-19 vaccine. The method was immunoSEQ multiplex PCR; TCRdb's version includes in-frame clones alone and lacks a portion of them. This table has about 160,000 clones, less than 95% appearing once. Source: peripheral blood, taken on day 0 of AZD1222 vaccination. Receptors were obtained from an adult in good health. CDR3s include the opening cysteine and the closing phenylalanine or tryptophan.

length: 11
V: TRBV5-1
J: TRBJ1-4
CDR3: CASTKGDKLFF

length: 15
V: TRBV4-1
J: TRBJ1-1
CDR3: CASSQDRTAVLRAFF

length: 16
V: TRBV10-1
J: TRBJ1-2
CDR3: CASREGQGATNYGYTF

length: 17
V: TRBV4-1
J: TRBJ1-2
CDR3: CASSQTLGSTANYGYTF

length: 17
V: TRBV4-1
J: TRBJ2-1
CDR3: CASSQDTGLAAYNEQFF

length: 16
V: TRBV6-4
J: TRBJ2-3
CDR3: CASSAGLAGATDTQYF

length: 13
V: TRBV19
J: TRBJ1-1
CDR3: CASSQQGRTEAFF

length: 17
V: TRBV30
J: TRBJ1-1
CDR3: CAWSVQGIQGGNTEAFF

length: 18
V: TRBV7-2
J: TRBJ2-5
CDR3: CASSLGWDSGGGGETQYF

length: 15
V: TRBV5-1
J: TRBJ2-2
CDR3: CASSLEGGDTGELFF

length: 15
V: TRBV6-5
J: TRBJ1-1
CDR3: CASSSQGKLSTEAFF

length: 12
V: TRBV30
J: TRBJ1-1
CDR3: CAWRPKNTEAFF

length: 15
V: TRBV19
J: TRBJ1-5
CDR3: CASSVGIRGLQPQHF

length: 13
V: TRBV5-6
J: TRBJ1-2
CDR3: CASSQGTGSGYTF

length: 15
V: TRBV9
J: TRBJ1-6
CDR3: CASSVGTSGSATLHF

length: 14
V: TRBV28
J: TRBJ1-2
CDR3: CASSAISSVDGYTF

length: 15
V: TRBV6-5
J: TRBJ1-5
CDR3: CASLRDRVGHQPQHF

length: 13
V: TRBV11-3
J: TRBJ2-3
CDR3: CASSPGDTDTQYF

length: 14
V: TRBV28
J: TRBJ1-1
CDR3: CASSLEGGVTEAFF

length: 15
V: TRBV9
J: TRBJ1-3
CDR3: CASSVDQGRGNTIYF

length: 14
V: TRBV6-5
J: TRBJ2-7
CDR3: CASSVSQGSHEQYF

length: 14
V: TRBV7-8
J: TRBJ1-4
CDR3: CASSTGQGNEKLFF

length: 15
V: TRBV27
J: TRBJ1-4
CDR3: CASGGQVATNEKLFF

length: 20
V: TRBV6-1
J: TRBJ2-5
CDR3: CASSVPFGLAGGLNQETQYF

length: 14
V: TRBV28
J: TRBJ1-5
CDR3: CASRKENSNQPQHF

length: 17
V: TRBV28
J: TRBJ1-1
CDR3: CASRSWGLPRGGTEAFF

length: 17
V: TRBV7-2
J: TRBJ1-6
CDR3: CASSLRSVSGPDSPLHF

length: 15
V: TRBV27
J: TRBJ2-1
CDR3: CASSRGGPTYNEQFF

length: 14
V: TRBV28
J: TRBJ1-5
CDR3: CASREGQRGQPQHF

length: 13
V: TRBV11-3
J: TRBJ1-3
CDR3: CASSLGTGNTIYF

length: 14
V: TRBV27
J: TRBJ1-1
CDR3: CASSQPSGTSEAFF

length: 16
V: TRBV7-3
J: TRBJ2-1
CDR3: CASSLSGGSSYNEQFF

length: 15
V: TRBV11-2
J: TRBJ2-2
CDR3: CASGQRGGLVGELFF

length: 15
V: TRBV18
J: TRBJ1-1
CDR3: CASSPDERVNTEAFF

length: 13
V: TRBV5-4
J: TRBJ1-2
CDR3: CASSLWGNYGYTF

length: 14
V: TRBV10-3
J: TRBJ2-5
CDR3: CAISEWASSETQYF

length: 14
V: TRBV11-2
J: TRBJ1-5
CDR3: CASSRGPDNQPQHF

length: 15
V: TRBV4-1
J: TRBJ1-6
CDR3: CASSQDVPDVSPLHF

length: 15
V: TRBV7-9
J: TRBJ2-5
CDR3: CASSLVGGSDETQYF

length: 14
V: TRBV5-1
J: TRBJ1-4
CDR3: CASSLGAGREKLFF

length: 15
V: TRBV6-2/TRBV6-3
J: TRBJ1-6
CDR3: CASSYAGQGVSPLHF

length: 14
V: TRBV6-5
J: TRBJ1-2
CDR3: CASSSGHSVYGYTF

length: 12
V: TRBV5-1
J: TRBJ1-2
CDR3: CASSLAGTGYTF

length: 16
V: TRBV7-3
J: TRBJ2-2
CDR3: CASSLIGTGGVGELFF

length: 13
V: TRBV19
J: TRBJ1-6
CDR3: CAGSDRENSPLHF

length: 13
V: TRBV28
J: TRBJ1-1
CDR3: CASNVQGATEAFF

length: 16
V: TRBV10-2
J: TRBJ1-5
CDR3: CASSEGEGYSNQPQHF

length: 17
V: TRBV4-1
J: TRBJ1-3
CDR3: CASSQDKGQASGNTIYF

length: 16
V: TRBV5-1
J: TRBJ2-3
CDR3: CASSLILAGGRDTQYF

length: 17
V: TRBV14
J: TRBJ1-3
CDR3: CASSSRSLVLPGNTIYF

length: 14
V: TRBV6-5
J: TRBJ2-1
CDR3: CASSYERGGHEQFF

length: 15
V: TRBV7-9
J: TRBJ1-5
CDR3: CASSLGEGGNQPQHF

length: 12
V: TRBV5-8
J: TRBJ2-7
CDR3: CASSFSGGEQYF

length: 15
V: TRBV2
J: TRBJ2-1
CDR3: CASSERTLPYNEQFF

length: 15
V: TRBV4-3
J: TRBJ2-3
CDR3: CASSPSGTGSDTQYF

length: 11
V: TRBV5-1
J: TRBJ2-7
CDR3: CASSPRDEQYF

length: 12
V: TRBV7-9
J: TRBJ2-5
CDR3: CASSANLETQYF